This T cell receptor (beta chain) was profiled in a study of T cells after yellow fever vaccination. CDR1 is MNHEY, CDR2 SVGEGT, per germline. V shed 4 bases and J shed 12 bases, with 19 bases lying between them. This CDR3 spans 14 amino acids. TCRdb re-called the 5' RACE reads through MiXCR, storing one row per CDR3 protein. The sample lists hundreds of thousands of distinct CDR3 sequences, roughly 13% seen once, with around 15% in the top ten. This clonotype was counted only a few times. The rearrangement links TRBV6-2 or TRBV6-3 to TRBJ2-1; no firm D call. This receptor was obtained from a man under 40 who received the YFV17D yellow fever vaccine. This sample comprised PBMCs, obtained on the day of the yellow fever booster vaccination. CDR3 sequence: CASSSPGTLGWQFF. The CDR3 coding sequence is TGTGCCAGCAGTTCCCCGGGTACCCTGGGATGGCAGTTCTTC.